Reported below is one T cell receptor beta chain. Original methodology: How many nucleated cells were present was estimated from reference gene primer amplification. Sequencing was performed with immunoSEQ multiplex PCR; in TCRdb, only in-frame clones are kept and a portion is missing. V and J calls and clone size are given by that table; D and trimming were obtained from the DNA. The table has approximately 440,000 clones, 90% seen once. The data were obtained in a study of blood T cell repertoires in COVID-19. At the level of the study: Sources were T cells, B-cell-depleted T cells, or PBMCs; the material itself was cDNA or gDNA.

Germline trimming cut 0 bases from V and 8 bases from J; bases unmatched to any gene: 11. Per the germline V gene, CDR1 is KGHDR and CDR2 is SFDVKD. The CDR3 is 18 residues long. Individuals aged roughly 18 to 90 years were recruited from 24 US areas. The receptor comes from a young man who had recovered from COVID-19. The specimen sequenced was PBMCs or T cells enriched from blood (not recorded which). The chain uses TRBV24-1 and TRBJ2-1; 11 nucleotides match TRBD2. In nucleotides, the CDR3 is TGTGCCACCAGTGATTTGTCTAATAGCGGGAGGGCCTTGGATGAGCAGTTCTTC. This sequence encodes CATSDLSNSGRALDEQFF.